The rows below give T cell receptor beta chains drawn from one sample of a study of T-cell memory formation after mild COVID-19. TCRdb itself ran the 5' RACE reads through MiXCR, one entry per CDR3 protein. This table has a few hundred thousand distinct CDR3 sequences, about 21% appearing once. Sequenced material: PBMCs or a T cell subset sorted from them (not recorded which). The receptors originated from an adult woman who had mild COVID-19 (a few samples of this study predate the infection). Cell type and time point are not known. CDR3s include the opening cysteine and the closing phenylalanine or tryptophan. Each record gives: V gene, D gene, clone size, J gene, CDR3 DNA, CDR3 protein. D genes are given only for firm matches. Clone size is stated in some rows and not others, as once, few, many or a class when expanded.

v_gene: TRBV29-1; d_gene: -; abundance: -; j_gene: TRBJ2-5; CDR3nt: TGCAGCGGGTTGGGAATTGGGGAGACCCAGTACTTC; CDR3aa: CSGLGIGETQYF
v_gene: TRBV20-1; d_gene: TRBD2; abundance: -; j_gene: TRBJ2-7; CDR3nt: TGCAGTGCTAGACCGGGGGGTTCTTACTACGAGCAGTACTTC; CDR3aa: CSARPGGSYYEQYF
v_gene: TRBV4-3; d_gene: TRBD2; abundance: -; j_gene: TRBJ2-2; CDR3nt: TGCGCCAGCAGCCAAGATGCTAGCGGGGTTGATTGGGCCGGGGAGCTGTTTTTT; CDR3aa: CASSQDASGVDWAGELFF
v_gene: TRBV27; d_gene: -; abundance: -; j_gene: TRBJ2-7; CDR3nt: TGCACCAGCAGTTTATTTCGGGACACGTACGAGCAGTACTTC; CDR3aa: CTSSLFRDTYEQYF
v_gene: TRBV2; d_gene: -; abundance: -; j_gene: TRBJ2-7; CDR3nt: TGTGCCAGCAGTGAACAGGGGGAGGATTACGAGCAGTACTTC; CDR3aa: CASSEQGEDYEQYF
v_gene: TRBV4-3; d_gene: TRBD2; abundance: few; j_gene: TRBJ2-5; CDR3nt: TGCGCCAGCAGCCAAGAGGGGCCTAGCGGGAGGCAGACCCAGTACTTC; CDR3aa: CASSQEGPSGRQTQYF
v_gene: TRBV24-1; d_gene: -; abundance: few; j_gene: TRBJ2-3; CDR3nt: TGTGCCACCAGTGATTTAGGCAGGGGCCAAACAGATACGCAGTATTTT; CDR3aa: CATSDLGRGQTDTQYF
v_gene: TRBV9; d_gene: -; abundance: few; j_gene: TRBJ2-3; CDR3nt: TGTGCCAGCAGCGCCCCGGGGACCCCCCATACGCAGTATTTT; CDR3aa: CASSAPGTPHTQYF
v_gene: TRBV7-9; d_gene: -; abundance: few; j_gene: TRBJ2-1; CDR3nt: TGTGCCAGCAGCTTAGTCACGGGACTTGACAATGAGCAGTTCTTC; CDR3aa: CASSLVTGLDNEQFF
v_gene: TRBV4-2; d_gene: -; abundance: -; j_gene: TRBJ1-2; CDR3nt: TGTGCCAGCAGCCAAGATAGGAAGGACTATGGCTACACCTTC; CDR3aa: CASSQDRKDYGYTF